These 13 T cell receptor beta chains originate from one sample sequenced in a study of blood T cell repertoires in COVID-19. Generated by immunoSEQ multiplex PCR, the TCRdb table keeps only in-frame clones and is missing some. The table has about 270,000 clones, roughly 86% seen once. Sequencing was done on a sample of peripheral blood. The receptors shown here come from a man aged 35 to 55 who had recovered from COVID-19.

The chain carries TRBV7-8 and TRBJ2-7; TRBD2 aligns across 10 bases. Losses at the gene ends were 5 bases for V and 4 bases for J; bases not matched to a gene: 17. The CDR3 extends over 18 amino acids. CDR1 and CDR2 (germline): SGHVS, FQNEAQ. CDR3: CASSLRSPSGSLIYEQYF. CDR3 coding DNA: TGTGCCAGCAGCCTTAGAAGTCCTAGCGGGAGTCTTATATACGAGCAGTACTTC.

The CDR3 here is CASSPTVYEQFF. CDR3 nucleotides: TGTGCCAGCTCCCCGACAGTGTATGAGCAGTTCTTC. This sequence joins TRBV18 and TRBJ2-1; D might be TRBD1 (5 bases). Germline V CDR1 and CDR2: KGHSH, LQKENI. This CDR3 contains 12 residues. The germline V and J ends were trimmed by 6 bases and 8 bases, with 11 bases remaining between them.

The chain employs TRBV14 and TRBJ2-5, with TRBD2 identical over 8 bases. Per germline, CDR1 SGHDN and CDR2 FVKESK. V trimming: 6 bases; J trimming: 0 bases; junction bases outside the gene matches: 6. The CDR3 contains 15 residues. The CDR3 DNA follows: TGTGCCAGCAGTATCCTAGCGGGCTACCAAGAGACCCAGTACTTC. Its translation: CASSILAGYQETQYF.

The V gene is TRBV7-3, the J gene TRBJ2-1, with TRBD2 identical over 7 bases. The CDR3 has 14 residues. V lost 5 bases and J lost 7; bases outside the gene matches: 8. In germline, CDR1 is SGHTA, CDR2 FQGTGA. In DNA form, the CDR3 reads TGTGCCAGCAGCCCCATGGGGGGGTCTAATGAGCAGTTCTTC. Translating it yields CASSPMGGSNEQFF.

The genes are TRBV7-9 and TRBJ1-1; no firm D call. The ends were cut back, 8 bases at V and 1 base at J, with 8 bases in the middle. Germline CDR1 SEHNR, CDR2 FQNEAQ (reference sequence). The CDR3 totals 12 residues. CDR3 nucleotides: TGTGCCAGCGCCCGAGGGAACACTGAAGCTTTCTTT. Encoded protein: CASARGNTEAFF.

This clone was observed a single time. The rearrangement uses TRBV6-5 and TRBJ1-3; the D gene is possibly TRBD1 (6 bases). The CDR3 has 14 residues. Between the trimmed V and J ends, which lost 7 bases and 1 base, there was a span of 11 bases. Germline CDR1 and CDR2: MNHEY and SVGAGI. The CDR3 bases are TGTGCCAGCACCTTGGGACATTCTGGAAACACCATATATTTT. Amino acids: CASTLGHSGNTIYF.

A note on this clone: Other nucleotide sequences in the sample specify the same CDR3. This chain connects TRBV5-4 to TRBJ2-7; tentatively, D is TRBD2 (7 bases). Trimming removed 0 bases at V and 2 bases at J, with 12 bases between. The CDR3 loop spans 15 amino acids. Looked up from germline, CDR1 is SGHNT and CDR2 is YYREEE (reference sequence). In DNA form, the CDR3 reads TGTGCCAGCAGCTTGGGGTCGGGGGGCGCCTACGAGCAGTACTTC. Translating it yields CASSLGSGGAYEQYF.

The CDR3 loop is CASHPSGGSSGELFF. CDR3 in DNA: TGTGCCAGCCACCCTAGCGGGGGCTCTTCCGGGGAGCTGTTTTTT. This rearrangement joins TRBV9 to TRBJ2-2, with TRBD2 identical over 10 bases. Germline trimming cut 7 bases from V and 6 bases from J; bases unmatched to any gene: 9. Germline V gene data show CDR1 as SGDLS and CDR2 as YYNGEE. CDR3 length equals 15 residues.

The V call is TRBV9, the J call TRBJ1-1; D may be TRBD1 (6 bases). Germline V gene sequence: CDR1 SGDLS, CDR2 YYNGEE. The CDR3 is 10 residues long. V was shortened by 3 bases and J by 9 bases, with 6 bases between the two germline ends. CDR3 sequence (DNA): TGTGCCAGCAGCGGGGACAAAGCTTTCTTT. This gives the protein CASSGDKAFF. Filled out from reference TRBV9 and TRBJ1-1, the complete variable domain reads DSGVTQTPKHLITATGQRVTLRCSPRSGDLSVYWYQQSLDQGLQFLIQYYNGEERAKGNILERFSAQQFPDLHSELNLSSLELGDSALYFCASSGDKAFFGQGTRLTVV.

This chain uses TRBV3-1 (or the pseudogene TRBV3-2) with TRBJ2-5; D not resolved. Deletions cut 1 base from V and 5 bases from J, with 14 bases between. The CDR3 totals 15 residues. The germline gives CDR1 LGHDT, CDR2 YNNKEL (reference sequence). The CDR3, as DNA: TGTGCCAGCAGCCAAGGGTACTCCCGCAGGGAGACCCAGTACTTC. Its protein is CASSQGYSRRETQYF.

To note about this clone: In the same sample, other DNA sequences code for this CDR3. This CDR3 reads CASSLAGGSYGYTF. The CDR3 region has the DNA TGTGCCAGCAGCTTAGCGGGGGGAAGCTATGGCTACACCTTC. This sequence joins TRBV7-2 and TRBJ1-2, with D possibly matching TRBD1 (5 bases). Germline lookup yields CDR1 SGHTA and CDR2 FQGNSA. This CDR3 spans 14 amino acids. Trimming took 0 bases from V and 4 from J, leaving 9 bases between them.

The V and J genes are TRBV9 and TRBJ2-7, with 7 nucleotides matching TRBD1. The V and J ends lost 4 bases and 3 bases, in that order; junction bases with no gene match: 7. This CDR3 contains 14 residues. Germline values: CDR1 SGDLS, CDR2 YYNGEE. CDR3 DNA: TGTGCCAGCAGCCCCTGGACAGGCGACTACGAGCAGTACTTC. Its translation is CASSPWTGDYEQYF.

This clone came up a few times. This chain joins TRBV2 and TRBJ2-5; TRBD2 matches 7 bases. The CDR3 runs to 11 residues. Unmatched junction bases numbered 1, after V lost 7 bases and J lost 5 bases. The germline gives CDR1 SNHLY, CDR2 FYNNEI. The CDR3 DNA follows: TGTGCCAGCACCGGGAGGGAGACCCAGTACTTC. Translation: CASTGRETQYF.